This T cell receptor beta chain originates from a study of T-cell memory formation after mild COVID-19. Whole-study results and caveats: Clones that got smaller from day 15 to 85 had even CD4/CD8, while clones growing later tipped toward CD4+.

On this clonotype: As yet, its antigen is unknown.

The V segment lost 4 bases and the J segment 5 bases; nucleotides outside the gene matches: 10. CDR3 length: 17 residues. CDR1 SEHNR and CDR2 FQNEAQ come from the germline V gene (reference sequence). TCR alpha and TCR beta cDNA libraries with sample barcodes and UMIs came from 5'RACE using constant-segment primers. Each CDR3 protein is one row after TCRdb ran MiXCR on the 5' RACE reads. The sample lists 450,000 or so distinct CDR3 sequences, 20% to 25% seen once, with under 15% in the top ten. The specimen sequenced was PBMCs or a T cell subset sorted from them (not recorded which). This chain links TRBV7-9 with TRBJ2-3; 12 bases match TRBD2. The sequence was obtained from an adult woman who had mild COVID-19 (a few samples of this study predate the infection). Cell type and time point are not known. The CDR3 bases are TGTGCCAGCAGCTCAACATCCCCGGGACTAGCGGGAGATACGCAGTATTTT. It codes for CASSSTSPGLAGDTQYF.